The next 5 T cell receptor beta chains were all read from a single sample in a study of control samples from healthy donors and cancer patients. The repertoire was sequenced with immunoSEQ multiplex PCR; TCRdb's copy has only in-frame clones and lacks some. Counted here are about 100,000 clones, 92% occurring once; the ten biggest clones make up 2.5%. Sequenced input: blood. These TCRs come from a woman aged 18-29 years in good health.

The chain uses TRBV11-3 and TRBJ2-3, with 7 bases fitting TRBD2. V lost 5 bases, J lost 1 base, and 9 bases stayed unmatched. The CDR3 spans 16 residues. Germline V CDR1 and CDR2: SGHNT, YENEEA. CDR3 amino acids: CASSPPNAGGTDTQYF. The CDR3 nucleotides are TGTGCCAGCAGCCCTCCTAACGCGGGAGGCACAGATACGCAGTATTTT. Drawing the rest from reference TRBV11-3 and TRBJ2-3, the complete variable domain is EAGVVQSPRYKIIEKKQPVAFWCNPISGHNTLYWYLQNLGQGPELLIRYENEEAVDDSQLPKDRFSAERLKGVDSTLKIQPAELGDSAVYLCASSPPNAGGTDTQYFGPGTRLTVL.

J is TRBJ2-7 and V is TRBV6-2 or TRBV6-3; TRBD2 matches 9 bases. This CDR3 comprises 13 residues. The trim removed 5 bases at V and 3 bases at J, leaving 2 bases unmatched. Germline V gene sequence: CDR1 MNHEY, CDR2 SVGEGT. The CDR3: CASSDSGSYEQYF. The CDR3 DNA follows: TGTGCCAGCAGTGATAGCGGGAGCTACGAGCAGTACTTC.

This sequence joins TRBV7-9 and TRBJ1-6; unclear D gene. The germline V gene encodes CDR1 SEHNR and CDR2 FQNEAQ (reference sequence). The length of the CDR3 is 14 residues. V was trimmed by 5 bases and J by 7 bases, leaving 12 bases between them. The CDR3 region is CASSPQDGNSPLHF. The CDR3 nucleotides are TGTGCCAGCAGCCCCCAGGACGGGAATTCACCCCTCCACTTT. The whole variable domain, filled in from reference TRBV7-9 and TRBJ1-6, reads DTGVSQNPRHKITKRGQNVTFRCDPISEHNRLYWYRQTLGQGPEFLTYFQNEAQLEKSRLLSDRFSAERPKGSFSTLEIQRTEQGDSAMYLCASSPQDGNSPLHFGNGTRLTVT.

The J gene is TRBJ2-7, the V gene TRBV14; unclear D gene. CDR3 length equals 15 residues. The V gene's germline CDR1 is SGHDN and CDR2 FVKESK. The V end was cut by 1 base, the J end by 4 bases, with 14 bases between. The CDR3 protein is CASSQGRVGLYEQYF. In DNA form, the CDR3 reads TGTGCCAGCAGCCAAGGAAGGGTCGGGTTATACGAGCAGTACTTC.

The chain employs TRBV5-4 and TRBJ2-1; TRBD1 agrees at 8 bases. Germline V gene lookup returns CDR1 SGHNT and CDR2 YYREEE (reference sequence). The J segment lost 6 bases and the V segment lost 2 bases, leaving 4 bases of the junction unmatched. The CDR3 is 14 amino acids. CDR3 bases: TGTGCCAGCAGCTTTAGGGACAGGTTCAATGAGCAGTTCTTC. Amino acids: CASSFRDRFNEQFF.